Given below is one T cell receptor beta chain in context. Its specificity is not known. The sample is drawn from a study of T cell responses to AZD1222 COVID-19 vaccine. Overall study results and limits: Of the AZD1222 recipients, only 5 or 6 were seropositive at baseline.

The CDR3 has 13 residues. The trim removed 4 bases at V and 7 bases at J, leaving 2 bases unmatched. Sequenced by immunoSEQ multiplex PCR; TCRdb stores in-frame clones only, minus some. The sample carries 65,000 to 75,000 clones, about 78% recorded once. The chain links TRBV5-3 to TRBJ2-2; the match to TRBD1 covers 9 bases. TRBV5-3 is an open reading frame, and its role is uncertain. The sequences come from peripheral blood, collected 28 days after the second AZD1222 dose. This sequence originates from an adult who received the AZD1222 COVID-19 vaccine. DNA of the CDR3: TGTGCCAGAAGCAAGACAGGGGGCGGGGAGCTGTTTTTT. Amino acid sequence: CARSKTGGGELFF.